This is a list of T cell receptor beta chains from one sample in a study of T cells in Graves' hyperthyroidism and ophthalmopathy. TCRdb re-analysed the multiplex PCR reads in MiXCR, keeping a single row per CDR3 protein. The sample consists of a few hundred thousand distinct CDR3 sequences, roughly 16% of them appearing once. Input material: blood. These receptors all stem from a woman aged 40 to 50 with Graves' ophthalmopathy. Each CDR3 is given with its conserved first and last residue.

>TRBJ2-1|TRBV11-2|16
CASSSGAARNYNEQFF
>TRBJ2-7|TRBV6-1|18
CASSPRDRGRESSYEQYF
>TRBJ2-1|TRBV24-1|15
CATSQLAGAYNEQFF
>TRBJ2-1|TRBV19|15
CASTVAGASYNEQFF
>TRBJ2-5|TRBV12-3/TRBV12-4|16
CASSGLAGGVVETQYF
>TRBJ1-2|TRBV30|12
CAWSGGVYGYTF
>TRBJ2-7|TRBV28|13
CATSRDEFYEQYF
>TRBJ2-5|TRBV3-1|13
CASSQQEQETQYF
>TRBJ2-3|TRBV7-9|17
CASSAKPGVRGTDTQYF
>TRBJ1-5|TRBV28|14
CASSLRYSNQPQHF
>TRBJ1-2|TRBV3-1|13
CASRGGQNYGYTF
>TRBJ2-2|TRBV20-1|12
CSALGDPGELFF
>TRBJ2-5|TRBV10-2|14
CASSLAGAKETQYF
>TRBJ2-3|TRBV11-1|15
CASSSPGTGFQFPYF
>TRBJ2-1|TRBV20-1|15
CSATLLAGAYNEQFF
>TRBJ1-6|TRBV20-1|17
CSAPTGWTGGRNSPLHF
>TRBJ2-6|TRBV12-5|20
CASGLDRLPDRASGANVLTF
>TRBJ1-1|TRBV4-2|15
CASSQVIGENTEAFF
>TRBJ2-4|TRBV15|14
CATRSGSLKNIQYF
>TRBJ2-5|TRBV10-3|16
CAIGTSAPEAQETQYF
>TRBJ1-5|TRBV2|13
CASSEGFSQPQHF
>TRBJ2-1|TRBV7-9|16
CASSKLVRGAYNEQFF
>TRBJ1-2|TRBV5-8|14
CASSLYRDSGGYTF
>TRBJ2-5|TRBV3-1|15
CASSQDRGRWETQYF
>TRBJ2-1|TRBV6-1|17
CASRPRQGSHLDNEQFF
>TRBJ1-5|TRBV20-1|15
CSARRYPDSNQPQHF
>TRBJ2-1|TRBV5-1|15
CAAALGTSGKNEQFF
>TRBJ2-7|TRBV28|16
CASSFRDRGPLSEQYF
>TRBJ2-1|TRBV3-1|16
CASSRSAIRSYNEQFF
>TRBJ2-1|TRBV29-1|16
CSVDLGGSGRAVEQFF
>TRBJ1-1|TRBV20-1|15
CSARDIRGANTEAFF
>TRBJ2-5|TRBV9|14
CASSGGQVEETQYF
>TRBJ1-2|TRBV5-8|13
CASSLLGLYGYTF
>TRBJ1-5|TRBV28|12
CASGTGDQPQHF
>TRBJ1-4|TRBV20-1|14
CSARLTVNNEKLFF
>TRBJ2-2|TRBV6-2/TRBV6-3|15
CASRRQGTLTGELFF
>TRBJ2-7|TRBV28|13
CASGQGGPYEQYF
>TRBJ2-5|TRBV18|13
CASSPQGRETQYF
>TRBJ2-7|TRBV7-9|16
CASSLAELGKAYEQYF
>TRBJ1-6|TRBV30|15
CAWSPQVRGNSPLHF
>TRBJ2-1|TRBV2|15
CASREKTSPYNEQFF
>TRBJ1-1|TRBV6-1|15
CASSEAADPNTEAFF
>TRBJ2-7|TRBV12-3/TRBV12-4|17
CASSLPGGQQSSYEQYF
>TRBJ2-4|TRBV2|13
CASTWGAGNIQYF
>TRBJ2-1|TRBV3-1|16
CASSQDVASGHNEQFF
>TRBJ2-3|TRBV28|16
CASSFRPDDRGNTQYF
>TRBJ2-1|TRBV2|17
CASSGVGGTRAPNEQFF
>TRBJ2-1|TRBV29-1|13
CSAERGQGTEQFF
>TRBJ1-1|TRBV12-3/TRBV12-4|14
CASSSTGMDTEAFF
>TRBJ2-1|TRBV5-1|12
CASSLIANEQFF
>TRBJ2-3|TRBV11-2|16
CASSLAASFSTDTQYF
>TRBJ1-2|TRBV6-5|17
CASSHSPGRRDPYGYTF
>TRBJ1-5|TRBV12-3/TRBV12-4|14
CASKGDLINQPQHF
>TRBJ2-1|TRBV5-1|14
CASSRRTDYNEQFF
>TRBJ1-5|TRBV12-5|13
CASGGTSNQPQHF
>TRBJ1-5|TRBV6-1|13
CASKSDSNQPQHF
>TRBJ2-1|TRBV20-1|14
CSASWGTSSNEQFF
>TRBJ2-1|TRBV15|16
CATSRERSLSYNEQFF
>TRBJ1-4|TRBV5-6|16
CASSRHQGNNNEKLFF